One sample yielded the 28 T cell receptor beta chains listed below, sequenced in a study of cytomegalovirus exposure and HLA in healthy donors. It was with 60 Vbeta and 13 Jbeta primers that the PCR ran. TCRdb keeps only in-frame clones here, not all; method: immunoSEQ multiplex PCR. This table holds 150,000 to 200,000 clones, about 70% found once. Sequencing was carried out using PBMCs. The source of these receptors is a middle-aged woman in good health and CMV-seropositive.

A few counts support this clone. This sequence joins TRBV7-6 and TRBJ2-2; tentatively, D is TRBD2 (6 bases). This CDR3 has 16 amino acids. V was cut by 0 bases and J by 3 bases, with 11 bases left in between. Germline V lookup: CDR1 SGHVS, CDR2 FNYEAQ. For the CDR3, the DNA is TGTGCCAGCAGCTTAGCTCCGACGGGAGACACCGGGGAGCTGTTTTTT. Translated: CASSLAPTGDTGELFF. The complete variable domain, with remaining parts taken from reference TRBV7-6 and TRBJ2-2, reads GAGVSQSPRYKVTKRGQDVALRCDPISGHVSLYWYRQALGQGPEFLTYFNYEAQQDKSGLPNDRFSAERPEGSISTLTIQRTEQRDSAMYRCASSLAPTGDTGELFFGEGSRLTVL.

The chain couples TRBV7-4 to TRBJ2-5; 11 nucleotides match TRBD2. With V trimmed by 4 bases and J by 7 bases, 11 bases remained unmatched. Germline V lookup: CDR1 SGHVT, CDR2 SQSDAQ. CDR3 size: 16 residues. The CDR3 nucleotides are TGTGCCAGCAGCTCAGAAGATACTAGCGGGAGAGTGACCCAGTACTTC. Its protein is CASSSEDTSGRVTQYF. Complete variable domain (other parts from reference TRBV7-4 and TRBJ2-5): GAGVSQSPRYKVAKRGRDVALRCDSISGHVTLYWYRQTLGQGSEVLTYSQSDAQRDKSGRPSGRFSAERPERSVSTLKIQRTEQGDSAVYLCASSSEDTSGRVTQYFGPGTRLLVL.

The chain uses TRBV29-1 and TRBJ2-3; 9 bases match TRBD1. The junction had 6 bases not matched to a gene; V was cut back by 6 bases and J by 5 bases. The CDR3 is made up of 13 amino acids. Per the germline V gene, CDR1 is SQVTM and CDR2 is ANQGSEA. CDR3 in DNA: TGCAGCGTGGACAGGGGCGATGGAGATACGCAGTATTTT. Amino acid sequence: CSVDRGDGDTQYF.

For the CDR3, the DNA is TGTGCCAGCAGGACAGGGGACCTCACAGATACGCAGTATTTT. It yields the protein CASRTGDLTDTQYF. The chain employs TRBV6-5 and TRBJ2-3, with TRBD1 matching over 8 bases. Per the germline V gene, CDR1 is MNHEY and CDR2 is SVGAGI. Trimming cost V 6 bases and J 2 bases; bases outside gene matches: 4. This CDR3 region has 14 residues.

This chain links TRBV5-4 with TRBJ1-1; 11 bases match TRBD1. CDR1 and CDR2 from the germline V gene are SGHNT and YYREEE (reference sequence). This CDR3 contains 16 residues. With V trimmed by 4 bases and J by 1 base, 6 bases remained unmatched. The CDR3 region is CASSRGQGAGNTEAFF. In nucleotides, the CDR3 is TGTGCCAGCAGCCGCGGACAGGGGGCAGGGAACACTGAAGCTTTCTTT.

The J gene is TRBJ1-1, the V gene TRBV6-5, with a possible D match to TRBD1 (5 bases). CDR1 and CDR2 from the germline V gene are MNHEY and SVGAGI. V was pared by 7 bases and J by 3 bases, with 12 bases between. The CDR3 is 13 amino acids. The CDR3, as DNA: TGTGCCAGCAACACGGGGGGAGACACTGAAGCTTTCTTT. This translates into CASNTGGDTEAFF.

This clone has more than one count but fewer than ten. The chain has TRBV10-3 and TRBJ2-7; TRBD1 matches 10 bases. The J segment lost 8 bases and the V segment lost 5 bases, leaving 18 bases of the junction unmatched. The CDR3 covers 17 residues. CDR1 is ENHRY and CDR2 is SYGVKD in the germline V gene. CDR3 residues: CAISLSPAGQGSEKQYF. CDR3 DNA sequence: TGTGCCATCAGTCTTTCTCCGGCGGGACAGGGGTCTGAAAAGCAGTACTTC.

V gene TRBV7-2 combines with J gene TRBJ2-1; the match to TRBD2 covers 11 bases. V gave up 4 bases and J gave up 7 bases; unmatched junction bases: 6. The CDR3 is made up of 15 amino acids. CDR1 SGHTA and CDR2 FQGNSA come from the germline V gene. CDR3 sequence: CASSSSGRNVNEQFF. Here the CDR3 DNA reads TGTGCCAGCAGCTCTAGCGGGAGGAATGTGAATGAGCAGTTCTTC. Full variable domain (remainder filled in from reference TRBV7-2 and TRBJ2-1): GAGVSQSPSNKVTEKGKDVELRCDPISGHTALYWYRQSLGQGLEFLIYFQGNSAPDKSGLPSDRFSAERTGGSVSTLTIQRTQQEDSAVYLCASSSSGRNVNEQFFGPGTRLTVL.

The chain uses TRBV9 and TRBJ2-3; TRBD2 is a possible D gene (6 bases). The V end lost 1 base, the J end lost 5 bases, and 17 bases lay between the germline ends. Germline V gene data show CDR1 as SGDLS and CDR2 as YYNGEE. The CDR3 loop spans 16 amino acids. Here the CDR3 reads CASSVKSAGRGDTQYF. CDR3 nucleotides: TGTGCCAGCAGCGTAAAGTCGGCGGGGCGGGGAGATACGCAGTATTTT.

A note on this clone: Other DNA sequences in the same sample also yield this CDR3. V usage is TRBV28 and J usage is TRBJ2-1; 9 bases match TRBD2. The germline V gene encodes CDR1 MDHEN and CDR2 SYDVKM. The CDR3 is made up of 16 amino acids. The V gene end was trimmed by 2 bases and the J gene end by 1 base; junction bases not matched to a gene: 3. The CDR3 protein is CASSLSSGSSYNEQFF. Here the CDR3 DNA reads TGTGCCAGCAGTTTAAGTAGCGGGAGTTCCTACAATGAGCAGTTCTTC. The full variable domain, in which reference TRBV28 and TRBJ2-1 provide the parts outside the CDR3, is DVKVTQSSRYLVKRTGEKVFLECVQDMDHENMFWYRQDPGLGLRLIYFSYDVKMKEKGDIPEGYSVSREKKERFSLILESASTNQTSMYLCASSLSSGSSYNEQFFGPGTRLTVL.

This sequence joins TRBV6-6 and TRBJ2-7; D not certain. Looked up from germline, CDR1 is MNHNY and CDR2 is SVGAGI (reference sequence). The V end lost 5 bases, the J end lost 0 bases, and 11 bases lay between the germline ends. The CDR3 covers 14 residues. The CDR3 protein is CASSTNAASYEQYF. CDR3 nucleotides: TGTGCCAGCAGTACCAACGCGGCCTCCTACGAGCAGTACTTC.

The V and J genes are TRBV9 and TRBJ2-2; no clear D. This CDR3 has 16 amino acids. The V gene's germline CDR1 is SGDLS and CDR2 YYNGEE. V dropped 0 bases and J dropped 3 bases, with 12 bases sitting between them. The CDR3 protein is CASSVDLTWDTGELFF. CDR3 coding DNA: TGTGCCAGCAGCGTAGATTTGACTTGGGACACCGGGGAGCTGTTTTTT.

The chain couples TRBV2 to TRBJ2-5; perhaps TRBD2 as D (6 bases). V was shortened by 2 bases and J by 4 bases, with 11 bases between the two germline ends. The CDR3 runs to 14 residues. CDR1 is SNHLY, CDR2 FYNNEI, per germline. CDR3: CASSETSIRETQYF. The CDR3, as DNA: TGTGCCAGCAGTGAAACTAGCATTAGAGAGACCCAGTACTTC.

V gene TRBV7-9 combines with J gene TRBJ2-7; 8 bases match TRBD1. Germline loops: CDR1 SEHNR, CDR2 FQNEAQ (reference sequence). The CDR3 is 13 amino acids. V lost 8 bases, J lost 4 bases, and 7 bases stayed unmatched. The CDR3: CASGRQGLYEQYF. CDR3 in DNA: TGTGCCAGCGGAAGACAGGGGTTGTACGAGCAGTACTTC. Based on the CDR3 plus reference TRBV7-9 and TRBJ2-7, the full variable domain is DTGVSQNPRHKITKRGQNVTFRCDPISEHNRLYWYRQTLGQGPEFLTYFQNEAQLEKSRLLSDRFSAERPKGSFSTLEIQRTEQGDSAMYLCASGRQGLYEQYFGPGTRLTVT.

This clone came up a few times. V and J are TRBV6-6 and TRBJ2-3; 8 bases line up with TRBD2. The CDR3 is made up of 16 amino acids. V was clipped by 4 bases and J by 3 bases; unmatched bases: 9. Germline V gene lookup returns CDR1 MNHNY and CDR2 SVGAGI (reference sequence). This chain's CDR3 is CASSSGTRWGTDTQYF. Here the CDR3 DNA reads TGTGCCAGCAGTTCGGGGACTAGATGGGGTACAGATACGCAGTATTTT.

The chain employs TRBV6-5 and TRBJ1-4, with D tentatively TRBD1 (5 bases). This CDR3 is 16 amino acids long. Germline V gene sequence: CDR1 MNHEY, CDR2 SVGAGI. V dropped 0 bases and J dropped 2 bases, with 10 bases sitting between them. CDR3: CASSYSGGTTNEKLFF. The CDR3 DNA follows: TGTGCCAGCAGTTACTCGGGGGGAACGACTAATGAAAAACTGTTTTTT.

The chain is built from TRBV28 and TRBJ1-4; 7 positions match TRBD1. The CDR3 is 18 residues long. V lost 4 bases and J lost 0; bases outside the gene matches: 11. In germline, CDR1 is MDHEN, CDR2 SYDVKM. In DNA form, the CDR3 reads TGTGCCAGCAGTTGGGACAGCACCCAATTTGCAACTAATGAAAAACTGTTTTTT. Translating gives CASSWDSTQFATNEKLFF.

The chain carries TRBV7-2 and TRBJ1-1; 7 bases are shared with TRBD1. Trimming at V came to 3 bases and at J to 5 bases, leaving 12 bases not matched to a gene. The CDR3 is 16 residues long. CDR1 and CDR2 (germline): SGHTA, FQGNSA. Here the CDR3 DNA reads TGTGCCAGCAGCTTCGTAGGGGGCGCGGATCAGACTGAAGCTTTCTTT. Protein product: CASSFVGGADQTEAFF. Full variable domain (outside the CDR3, taken from reference TRBV7-2 and TRBJ1-1): GAGVSQSPSNKVTEKGKDVELRCDPISGHTALYWYRQSLGQGLEFLIYFQGNSAPDKSGLPSDRFSAERTGGSVSTLTIQRTQQEDSAVYLCASSFVGGADQTEAFFGQGTRLTVV.

The chain combines TRBV15 with TRBJ2-7, with 10 nucleotides matching TRBD2. Germline V CDR1 and CDR2: LNHNV, YYDKDF (reference sequence). The junction had 10 bases not matched to a gene; V was cut back by 3 bases and J by 5 bases. The CDR3 contains 16 residues. The CDR3 bases are TGTGCCACCAGCAGGCTTCCCAGGCTAGCGGGAGACGAGCAGTACTTC. As protein: CATSRLPRLAGDEQYF.

In this sample, this clone turned up a few times. DNA for the CDR3: TGTGCCAGCAGTACCAGGGGGTTCATCTACGAGCAGTACTTC. This translates into CASSTRGFIYEQYF. The V and J genes are TRBV28 and TRBJ2-7, with 7 bases aligning to TRBD1. Germline CDR1 and CDR2: MDHEN and SYDVKM. The junction had 7 bases not matched to a gene; V was cut back by 5 bases and J by 3 bases. The CDR3 totals 14 residues.

CDR3 sequence: CASKGTANTGELFF. The CDR3 DNA follows: TGTGCCAGTAAGGGGACTGCCAACACCGGGGAGCTGTTTTTT. This chain connects TRBV19 to TRBJ2-2, with D possibly matching TRBD2 (6 bases). Germline assignment: CDR1 LNHDA and CDR2 SQIVND (reference sequence). The CDR3 has 14 residues. Between the trimmed V and J ends, which lost 7 bases and 2 bases, there was a span of 11 bases. Full variable domain (rest looked up from reference TRBV19 and TRBJ2-2): DGGITQSPKYLFRKEGQNVTLSCEQNLNHDAMYWYRQDPGQGLRLIYYSQIVNDFQKGDIAEGYSVSREKKESFPLTVTSAQKNPTAFYLCASKGTANTGELFFGEGSRLTVL.

The J gene is TRBJ1-6, the V gene TRBV9; a possible D gene is TRBD1 (6 bases). In germline, CDR1 is SGDLS, CDR2 YYNGEE. Trimming cost V 4 bases and J 7 bases, with 21 bases left between them. The CDR3 covers 17 residues. The CDR3 sequence is CASSPSPTGTPNSPLHF. CDR3 coding DNA: TGTGCCAGCAGCCCCTCCCCTACCGGGACACCGAATTCACCCCTCCACTTT.

J is TRBJ2-7 and V is TRBV7-3, with a weak D call TRBD2 (7 bases). The V end lost 1 base, the J end lost 6 bases, and 16 bases lay between the germline ends. This CDR3 comprises 15 residues. Per germline, CDR1 SGHTA and CDR2 FQGTGA. The CDR3 region has the DNA TGTGCCAGCAGCTTAAACGGGGGGCGCGACTCCGAGCAGTACTTC. Protein product: CASSLNGGRDSEQYF. Complete variable domain (other parts from reference TRBV7-3 and TRBJ2-7): GAGVSQTPSNKVTEKGKYVELRCDPISGHTALYWYRQSLGQGPEFLIYFQGTGAADDSGLPNDRFFAVRPEGSVSTLKIQRTERGDSAVYLCASSLNGGRDSEQYFGPGTRLTVT.

The chain carries TRBV5-1 and TRBJ1-1; 8 positions agree with TRBD1. CDR3 length equals 15 residues. Germline assignment: CDR1 SGHRS and CDR2 YFSETQ. The V gene end was trimmed by 4 bases and the J gene end by 4 bases; junction bases not matched to a gene: 9. This CDR3 is CASSQQGGRVTEAFF. The DNA of the CDR3 is TGCGCCAGCAGCCAACAGGGGGGTCGAGTCACTGAAGCTTTCTTT.

The chain joins TRBV7-8 to TRBJ2-1; D might be TRBD2 (5 bases). Trimming took 5 bases from V and 3 from J, leaving 14 bases between them. CDR3 size: 15 residues. Germline CDR1 SGHVS, CDR2 FQNEAQ. CDR3 sequence reads: CASSRGAARYNEQFF. The DNA for the CDR3 is TGTGCCAGCAGCCGAGGAGCGGCGCGCTACAATGAGCAGTTCTTC.

This clone was picked up a small number of times. The rearrangement joins TRBV29-1 to TRBJ2-3; D possibly corresponds to TRBD2 (6 bases). This CDR3 has 14 amino acids. In germline, CDR1 is SQVTM, CDR2 ANQGSEA. The V and J ends lost 2 bases and 9 bases respectively, with 18 bases between them. Here the CDR3 reads CSVEQDSGAGTQYF. The CDR3 nucleotides read TGCAGCGTTGAACAGGACTCCGGCGCGGGGACGCAGTATTTT.

The rearrangement joins TRBV15 to TRBJ1-1; TRBD1 aligns across 7 bases. The germline gives CDR1 LNHNV, CDR2 YYDKDF (reference sequence). CDR3 size: 12 residues. The V segment lost 3 bases and the J segment 12 bases; nucleotides outside the gene matches: 7. CDR3 DNA sequence: TGTGCCACCAGCAGGACAGGGTGTGGGACTTTCTTT. As protein: CATSRTGCGTFF.

The chain has TRBV7-2 and TRBJ2-1; 10 bases are a match to TRBD2. Germline V lookup: CDR1 SGHTA, CDR2 FQGNSA. The V and J ends lost 2 bases and 10 bases, in that order; junction bases with no gene match: 8. The CDR3 runs to 15 residues. The CDR3 spells CASSLSLAGAWEQFF. CDR3 in DNA: TGTGCCAGCAGCTTAAGTCTAGCGGGAGCTTGGGAGCAGTTCTTC.